Described below is a single T cell receptor beta chain sequence and its context. Its antigen is not yet known. No per-base quality is available; no much larger clone lies one base away. The data originate from a study of response to subunit inactivated influenza vaccine (dated by TCRdb to the late 2010s). Study-level background: To follow how T cells responded to a trivalent subunit inactivated influenza vaccine, the researchers relied on deep quantitative profiling of the T cell receptor repertoire. Study-wide findings and limitations: It was suggested by the authors that each seasonal influenza vaccination may recruit only a limited number of new T cells.

The trim is 4 bases for V and 2 bases for J, with a gap of 11 bases between the germline ends. Spanning cysteine to phenylalanine, the CDR3 consists of 15 amino acids. The sequence is cut down to CDR3 DNA, 45 bases in frame from base 1. The germline V gene supplies CDR1 SGHAT and CDR2 FQNNGV. The library came from RT-PCR. Sequenced on an Illumina HiSeq 2500. The public reads were quality trimmed at Q25 with fastp and then assembled into clones with MiXCR by TCRdb, keeping productive beta chains. For every CDR3 protein sequence, its rows merge into one entry that carries the most common genes and DNA. In this sample the table shows about 540,000 distinct CDR3 sequences, roughly 25% of which occur a single time. The ten largest clones add up to roughly 2.8% of the sample. These data are also associated with another study on T cells expressing NK-cell markers. That second publication adds: 5'RACE template switching, by which a universal primer site and unique molecular identifiers were added, was used to make TCR beta cDNA libraries. Three sorted T-cell subsets (CD3+CD56+NKG2C+, CD3+CD56+NKG2C- and CD3+CD56-NKG2C+) from about 8 donors had their TCR beta-chain repertoires profiled. Among the eight sequenced donors, only one was HCMV-seronegative, while the other seven were HCMV-seropositive. In several experiments an anti-gammadeltaTCR antibody was added to restrict sorting to alphabetaTCR-expressing T cells. In roughly 6 donors, the dominant CD3+CD56+NKG2C+ clonotypes ranked among the top 10 CD8+ clonotypes, making up roughly 1.0-7.0% of CD8+ T cells. Those dominant clonotypes were again the most abundant among CD3+CD56-NKG2C+ cells in a handful of donors, at roughly 25-65%. It remained unclear whether the expanded NKG2C-expressing T cell clones were specific for HCMV antigens. The eight sequenced donors were randomly selected healthy volunteers, three men and five women. To determine HCMV serostatus, a commercial ELISA kit was used to detect HCMV-specific IgG in serum. Ficoll density gradient centrifugation was used to isolate peripheral blood mononuclear cells from blood. CD4+ and CD8+ T cells were isolated from PBMC by magnetic immunoseparation with Miltenyi isolation kits. Priming for cDNA synthesis came from the TCR beta constant segment, and two successive PCR amplification steps followed. Sequencing of the libraries produced 2 x 150 bp reads on Illumina HiSeq 2000/2500, MiSeq or NextSeq. MIGEC was used to demultiplex reads and group the reads by UMI, and MiTCR was used to assemble and quantify clonotypes. To exclude erroneous sequences, only TCR cDNA sequences supported by at least two reads were retained. The tcR package was used for downstream repertoire analysis, with clonotypes matched between fractions based on CDR3 nucleotide sequence plus V segment. Antigen specificity was annotated against VDJdb with VDJmatch, allowing one amino acid substitution in CDR3.

The sample consisted of CD4+ T cells sorted from PBMCs, taken about 11 days after vaccination. The chain employs TRBV11-2 and TRBJ1-4; the D segment could be TRBD1, given 5 matching bases. This clonotype was sampled from a man aged 50 or older who received an inactivated influenza vaccine. Donor details come from another sample of the same person, matched by shared clones. CDR3 sequence: CASSSQGFTNEKLFF. Here is the DNA: TGTGCCAGCAGCTCCCAGGGTTTTACTAATGAAAAACTGTTTTTT.